The 27 T cell receptor beta chains given below trace back to one sample, sequenced in a study of cytotoxic CD8 clonotypes in ibrutinib-treated CLL. Sequencing was performed with immunoSEQ multiplex PCR; in TCRdb, only in-frame clones are kept and a portion is missing. The sample holds under 200,000 clones, under 90% seen once. The sample here was PBMCs, taken after 24 months of ibrutinib treatment. These receptors were collected from a human donor with chronic lymphocytic leukemia.

This clone showed up just once. The chain couples TRBV30 to TRBJ1-4, with TRBD1 as a possible D gene (5 bases). Trimming cost V 5 bases and J 0 bases, with 19 bases left between them. CDR3 size: 17 residues. The germline gives CDR1 GTSNPN, CDR2 SVGIG (reference sequence). Here the CDR3 DNA reads TGTGCCTGGGGACGCTCGCGGGACGGTGCAACTAATGAAAAACTGTTTTTT. Residues: CAWGRSRDGATNEKLFF.

This clone has a handful of counts. The V gene is TRBV11-2, the J gene TRBJ1-2; D may be TRBD1 (5 bases). This CDR3 has 15 residues. V lost 5 bases to trimming and J lost 3 bases, with 16 bases between them. Germline lookup yields CDR1 SGHAT and CDR2 FQNNGV. CDR3 DNA sequence: TGTGCCAGCAGCCCGAGTCAGGGACCCTACTATGGCTACACCTTC. Its translation is CASSPSQGPYYGYTF.

This sequence joins TRBV30 and TRBJ1-5, with D maybe TRBD1 (6 bases). The CDR3 totals 18 residues. Trimming stripped 2 bases from V and 0 bases from J, with 20 bases between. The germline CDR1 and CDR2 sequences are GTSNPN and SVGIG (reference sequence). The CDR3 DNA sequence: TGTGCCTGGAGTAGGGGGGACATTGCCCGAAATAGCAATCAGCCCCAGCATTTT. Amino acid sequence: CAWSRGDIARNSNQPQHF.

This clone was seen more than once but under ten times. V is TRBV6-5 and J is TRBJ1-5; D is possibly TRBD1 (6 bases). V was shortened by 0 bases and J by 3 bases, with 9 bases between the two germline ends. Germline V gene data show CDR1 as MNHEY and CDR2 as SVGAGI. CDR3 length: 15 residues. The CDR3 reads CASSYSGGFNQPQHF. Here the CDR3 DNA reads TGTGCCAGCAGTTACTCAGGGGGATTCAATCAGCCCCAGCATTTT.

This clone was seen a handful of times. This CDR3 reads CASSESGNSPLHF. As DNA, the CDR3 is TGCGCCAGCAGTGAGTCTGGGAACTCACCCCTCCACTTT. The chain couples TRBV10-1 to TRBJ1-6; D gene unclear. Trimming removed 0 bases at V and 10 bases at J, with 7 bases between. This CDR3 contains 13 residues. CDR1 WNHNN and CDR2 SYGVQD come from the germline V gene (reference sequence).

The genes are TRBV28 and TRBJ2-7; D call uncertain. Germline CDR1 reads MDHEN; CDR2 reads SYDVKM. The length of the CDR3 is 11 residues. Between the trimmed V and J ends, which lost 5 bases and 4 bases, there was a span of 6 bases. CDR3 nucleotides: TGTGCCAGCAGTCCTTTTTACGAGCAGTACTTC. Its translation is CASSPFYEQYF. The full variable domain, with the rest looked up from reference TRBV28 and TRBJ2-7, is DVKVTQSSRYLVKRTGEKVFLECVQDMDHENMFWYRQDPGLGLRLIYFSYDVKMKEKGDIPEGYSVSREKKERFSLILESASTNQTSMYLCASSPFYEQYFGPGTRLTVT.

CDR3 nucleotide sequence: TGCGCCAGCAGCCTAGCAGGAGGTAGCGGCAATGAGCAGTTCTTC. It translates to CASSLAGGSGNEQFF. V usage is TRBV5-1 and J usage is TRBJ2-1; D may be TRBD2 (6 bases). The CDR3 loop spans 15 amino acids. Germline V gives CDR1 SGHRS, CDR2 YFSETQ. The V and J ends lost 4 bases and 6 bases respectively, with 17 bases between them.

The chain recombines TRBV4-1 with TRBJ1-2; TRBD1 is a possible D gene (5 bases). Germline V gene data show CDR1 as MGHRA and CDR2 as YSYEKL. V was pared by 1 base and J by 2 bases, with 14 bases between. CDR3 length: 16 residues. The CDR3 DNA sequence: TGCGCCAGCAGCCAAGGAAGTGCCAGGGCCAACTATGGCTACACCTTC. As protein: CASSQGSARANYGYTF.

The chain has TRBV21-1 and TRBJ2-5; whether TRBD2, the table's D call, matches the DNA was not checked. TRBV21-1 corresponds to a pseudogene. The CDR3 totals 17 residues. CDR3 amino acids: CASSKKLAVQSLETQYF. The DNA for the CDR3 is TGTGCCAGCAGCAAAAAGTTGGCGGTTCAGAGTCTAGAGACCCAGTACTTC.

The chain combines TRBV6-1 with TRBJ1-1; maybe TRBD1 (5 bases). V dropped 4 bases and J dropped 4 bases, with 13 bases sitting between them. The CDR3 covers 14 residues. CDR1 is MNHNS and CDR2 is SASEGT in the germline V gene. The CDR3 DNA reads as TGTGCCAGCAGTGTGCGGGGGACGGGCACTGAAGCTTTCTTT. Its translation is CASSVRGTGTEAFF.

The gene calls are TRBV29-1 and TRBJ1-3, with D unclear. Trimming removed 1 base from V and 0 bases from J, with 7 bases in between. This CDR3 has 14 residues. The V gene's germline CDR1 is SQVTM and CDR2 ANQGSEA. The CDR3 bases are TGCAGCGTTGAAGGTCCAGACTCTGGAAACACCATATATTTT. As protein: CSVEGPDSGNTIYF. Complete variable domain (other parts from reference TRBV29-1 and TRBJ1-3): SAVISQKPSRDICQRGTSLTIQCQVDSQVTMMFWYRQQPGQSLTLIATANQGSEATYESGFVIDKFPISRPNLTFSTLTVSNMSPEDSSIYLCSVEGPDSGNTIYFGEGSWLTVV.

This clone was observed a handful of times. V usage is TRBV19 and J usage is TRBJ1-6; D remains ambiguous. CDR1 is LNHDA, CDR2 SQIVND, per germline (reference sequence). The V end was cut by 7 bases, the J end by 9 bases, with 19 bases between. The CDR3 consists of 15 residues. DNA of the CDR3: TGTGCCAGTAACCGACCGGGAGTAAGCGGTTCACCCCTCCACTTT. This codes for CASNRPGVSGSPLHF.

As to this clone: Compared with germline, one end of the junction differs, possibly owing to a read error. V is TRBV18 and J is TRBJ2-2; no definite D call. This CDR3 spans 12 amino acids. Germline assignment: CDR1 KGHSH and CDR2 LQKENI. The DNA of the CDR3 is TGTGCCAGCACACCAAGCACCGGGGAGCTGTTTTTT. This gives the protein CASTPSTGELFF.

This sequence joins TRBV20-1 and TRBJ2-2; possible D gene TRBD2, 7 bases. CDR3 length: 11 amino acids. Germline V lookup: CDR1 DFQATT, CDR2 SNEGSKA (reference sequence). CDR3 region: CRGGHTGELFF. Here the CDR3 DNA reads TGCAGGGGGGGGCACACCGGGGAGCTGTTTTTT.

This sequence joins TRBV7-6 and TRBJ2-2; the D is unclear. Germline values: CDR1 SGHVS, CDR2 FNYEAQ. The V and J ends lost 2 bases and 1 base respectively, with 11 bases between them. The CDR3 spans 16 residues. CDR3 bases: TGTGCCAGCAGCTTATGGTTCTCTCAGAACACCGGGGAGCTGTTTTTT. Its protein product is CASSLWFSQNTGELFF.

The chain uses TRBV6-6 and TRBJ1-1; D is ambiguous. There are 11 residues in the CDR3. Trimming shortened V by 0 bases and J by 10 bases, and 6 bases separated the two germline ends. Per the germline V gene, CDR1 is MNHNY and CDR2 is SVGAGI (reference sequence). CDR3 sequence: CASSYSSIAFF. The CDR3 nucleotides read TGTGCCAGCAGTTACTCGTCGATAGCTTTCTTT.

The chain has TRBV30 and TRBJ1-4; D call uncertain. Between the trimmed V and J ends, which lost 1 base and 8 bases, there was a span of 8 bases. The CDR3 loop spans 12 amino acids. Germline V CDR1 and CDR2: GTSNPN, SVGIG (reference sequence). The CDR3 sequence is CAWSGAGEKLFF. DNA for the CDR3: TGTGCCTGGAGTGGGGCGGGGGAAAAACTGTTTTTT.

The genes are TRBV9 and TRBJ2-2; D is undetermined. V lost 4 bases to trimming and J lost 5 bases, with 12 bases between them. In germline, CDR1 is SGDLS, CDR2 YYNGEE. The CDR3 sequence is 14 residues long. CDR3 coding DNA: TGTGCCAGCAGCCAAGGCCCTAGGACCGGGGAGCTGTTTTTT. Translated: CASSQGPRTGELFF.

The chain links TRBV18 to TRBJ1-6, with 7 bases lining up with TRBD1. This CDR3 is built from 15 residues. The V gene end was trimmed by 3 bases and the J gene end by 7 bases; junction bases not matched to a gene: 6. Germline CDR1 and CDR2: KGHSH and LQKENI. CDR3 loop: CASSPVGTVNSPLHF. Here the CDR3 DNA reads TGTGCCAGCTCACCGGTCGGGACAGTCAATTCACCCCTCCACTTT.

This chain links TRBV4-2 with TRBJ2-7; D unresolved. Trimming pared 3 bases from V and 0 bases from J, leaving 15 bases between. The germline V gene has CDR1 LGHNA and CDR2 YNFKEQ. This CDR3 region has 16 residues. The CDR3 sequence is CASSQILAPSSYEQYF. Here the CDR3 DNA reads TGTGCCAGCAGCCAGATCTTGGCACCAAGCTCCTACGAGCAGTACTTC.

The V and J genes are TRBV6-1 and TRBJ2-7, with D possibly being TRBD1 or TRBD2 (5 bases each). CDR3 size: 13 residues. Trimming stripped 4 bases from V and 4 bases from J, with 11 bases between. Germline CDR1 and CDR2: MNHNS and SASEGT. Here the CDR3 reads CASSGEWGYEQYF. Here the CDR3 DNA reads TGTGCCAGCAGTGGCGAGTGGGGGTACGAGCAGTACTTC.

This clone has a handful of counts. This chain uses TRBV2 with TRBJ2-1; tentatively, D is TRBD2 (5 bases). The CDR3 consists of 15 residues. The V end was cut by 2 bases, the J end by 4 bases, with 12 bases between. In germline, CDR1 is SNHLY, CDR2 FYNNEI. The CDR3 protein is CASSEWLASYNEQFF. The CDR3 region has the DNA TGTGCCAGCAGTGAATGGTTAGCGTCTTACAATGAGCAGTTCTTC.

This chain links TRBV4-1 with TRBJ1-2; possibly TRBD1 for D (5 bases). With 1 base removed from V and 10 bases from J, the gap between germline ends came to 13 bases. The CDR3 spans 13 residues. From germline, CDR1 is MGHRA and CDR2 YSYEKL. The CDR3 DNA is TGCGCCAGCAGCCAAGTAAGTGGGGCCCACTACACCTTC. This translates into CASSQVSGAHYTF.

The rearrangement uses TRBV19 and TRBJ1-5; 8 bases map to TRBD1. Germline CDR1 is LNHDA and CDR2 is SQIVND (reference sequence). This CDR3 has 18 residues. J lost 6 bases, V lost 3 bases, and 16 bases had no gene match. In nucleotides, the CDR3 is TGTGCCAGTAGTATTATCAGGGGGCTTTCGGCGGCGAGTCAGCCCCAGCATTTT. Amino acids: CASSIIRGLSAASQPQHF. Full variable domain (missing parts from reference TRBV19 and TRBJ1-5): DGGITQSPKYLFRKEGQNVTLSCEQNLNHDAMYWYRQDPGQGLRLIYYSQIVNDFQKGDIAEGYSVSREKKESFPLTVTSAQKNPTAFYLCASSIIRGLSAASQPQHFGDGTRLSIL.

The chain employs TRBV5-1 and TRBJ1-1; no reliable D call. Germline assignment: CDR1 SGHRS and CDR2 YFSETQ. V lost 3 bases, J lost 0 bases, and 9 bases lay in between. This CDR3 contains 14 residues. Written as DNA, the CDR3 is TGCGCCAGCAGCTCAGAGACCTTGAACACTGAAGCTTTCTTT. Residues: CASSSETLNTEAFF.

J is TRBJ2-3 and V is TRBV5-1; 9 positions match TRBD2. The CDR3 extends over 16 amino acids. Trimming at V came to 0 bases and at J to 1 base, leaving 3 bases not matched to a gene. Germline CDR1 reads SGHRS; CDR2 reads YFSETQ. The CDR3 here is CASSLEVAGGTDTQYF. CDR3 in DNA: TGCGCCAGCAGCTTGGAGGTAGCGGGGGGCACAGATACGCAGTATTTT. Full variable domain (remainder filled in from reference TRBV5-1 and TRBJ2-3): KAGVTQTPRYLIKTRGQQVTLSCSPISGHRSVSWYQQTPGQGLQFLFEYFSETQRNKGNFPGRFSGRQFSNSRSEMNVSTLELGDSALYLCASSLEVAGGTDTQYFGPGTRLTVL.

V and J are TRBV11-2 and TRBJ1-2, with 7 nucleotides matching TRBD1. Germline values: CDR1 SGHAT, CDR2 FQNNGV. CDR3 length equals 14 residues. J was trimmed by 0 bases and V by 4 bases; bases with no gene match: 2. CDR3 in DNA: TGTGCCAGCAGCTCCGGGACAGCTAACTATGGCTACACCTTC. The encoded protein is CASSSGTANYGYTF.